A selection of T cell receptor beta chains follows, all from one sample in a study of cytomegalovirus exposure and HLA in healthy donors. Generated by immunoSEQ multiplex PCR, the TCRdb table keeps only in-frame clones and is missing some. Among approximately 90,000 clones listed, around 77% were seen once. The sequencing input was PBMCs. The source of these receptors is a man aged 25 to 40 in good health and CMV-seronegative. CDR3s include the opening cysteine and the closing phenylalanine or tryptophan.

v_call cdr3_aa
TRBV5-4 CASSLTSGGAETQYF
TRBV19 CASPGLSGNTIYF
TRBV5-1 CASSPGLAGGGTDTQYF
TRBV29-1 CSAVLGTNTEAFF
TRBV28 CASNQRGIQPQHF
TRBV30 CAWDRGFTEAFF
TRBV2 CASNEIGLAAKQYF
TRBV7-9 CASSLGTSGVVGYEQYF
TRBV5-1 CASSLYRANTEAFF
TRBV7-2 CASSVGGTEAFF
TRBV7-6 CASSDSSNTQYF
TRBV4-2 CASSQESETGGRQFF
TRBV7-2 CASSFGAGGTGNTIYF
TRBV19 CASSPWTGGINQPQHF
TRBV7-9 CASSLAAVNTGELFF
TRBV5-5 CASSLFTKTGSEGTTEAFF
TRBV19 CASSPAGQTLYGYTF
TRBV7-9 CASSPGQGFGYTF
TRBV23-1 CASSQSPGIYNEQFF
TRBV7-9 CASSPTGFEQYF
TRBV4-3 CASSQEQGGGEQYF
TRBV11-2 CASSMDRTGANVLTF
TRBV7-8 CASSEGLAGEQYF
TRBV5-6 CASSLAAGGNSPLHF
TRBV6-1 CASRGGIGGGYEQYF
TRBV7-8 CASSLVLRRSYEQYF
TRBV7-2 CASSGLISPLHF
TRBV5-6 CASSFSGTSYNEQFF
TRBV14 CASSPTGGIEAFF
TRBV7-8 CASSFLSSGAEAFF
TRBV4-1 CASSQGRDRPYEQYF
TRBV7-9 CASSRGGAGGYEQYF
TRBV30 CAWTKRPTSTDTQYF
TRBV25-1 CASSYGNNQPQHF
TRBV6-1 CASSVGVQLFF
TRBV11-2 CASSLGTSGRAYNEQFF
TRBV2 CASNNPGLGEKLFF
TRBV7-9 CASSQTGLTYEQYF
TRBV7-2 CASSLARGTNYNEQFF
TRBV7-6 CASSLAQGTSGTYEQFF